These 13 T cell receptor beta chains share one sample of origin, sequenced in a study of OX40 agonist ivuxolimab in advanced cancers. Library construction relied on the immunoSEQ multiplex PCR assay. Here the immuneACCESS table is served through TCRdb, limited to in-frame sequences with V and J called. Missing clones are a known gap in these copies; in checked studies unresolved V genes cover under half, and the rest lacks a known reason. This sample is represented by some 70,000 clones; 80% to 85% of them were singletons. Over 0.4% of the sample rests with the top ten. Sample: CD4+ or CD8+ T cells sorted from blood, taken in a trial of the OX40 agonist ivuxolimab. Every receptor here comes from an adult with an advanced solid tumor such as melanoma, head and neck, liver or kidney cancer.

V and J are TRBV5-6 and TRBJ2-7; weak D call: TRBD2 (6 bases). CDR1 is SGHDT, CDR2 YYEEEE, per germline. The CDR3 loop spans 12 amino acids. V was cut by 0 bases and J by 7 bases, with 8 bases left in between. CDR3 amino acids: CASSLGLVEQYF. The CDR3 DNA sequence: TGTGCCAGCAGCTTGGGACTAGTAGAGCAGTACTTC.

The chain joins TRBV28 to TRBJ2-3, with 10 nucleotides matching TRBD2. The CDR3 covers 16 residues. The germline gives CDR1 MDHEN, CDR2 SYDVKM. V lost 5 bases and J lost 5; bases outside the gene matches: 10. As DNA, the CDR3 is TGTGCCAGCAGTCCCCGGTTAGCGGGAGGCCTAGATACGCAGTATTTT. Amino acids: CASSPRLAGGLDTQYF.

The CDR3 DNA reads TGTGCCAGCAGCTTAGGCCGGCTCAATCAGCCCCAGCATTTT. This translates into CASSLGRLNQPQHF. V gene TRBV7-2 combines with J gene TRBJ1-5; D is unclear. Germline CDR1 reads SGHTA; CDR2 reads FQGNSA. Trimming cost V 1 base and J 3 bases, with 7 bases left between them. The CDR3 loop spans 14 amino acids.

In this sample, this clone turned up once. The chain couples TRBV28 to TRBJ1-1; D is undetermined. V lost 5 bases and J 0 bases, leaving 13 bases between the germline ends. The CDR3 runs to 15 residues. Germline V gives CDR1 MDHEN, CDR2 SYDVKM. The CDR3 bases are TGTGCCAGCAGTGAGGGAGGTTACATGAACACTGAAGCTTTCTTT. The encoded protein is CASSEGGYMNTEAFF. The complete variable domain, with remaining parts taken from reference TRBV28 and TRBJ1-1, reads DVKVTQSSRYLVKRTGEKVFLECVQDMDHENMFWYRQDPGLGLRLIYFSYDVKMKEKGDIPEGYSVSREKKERFSLILESASTNQTSMYLCASSEGGYMNTEAFFGQGTRLTVV.

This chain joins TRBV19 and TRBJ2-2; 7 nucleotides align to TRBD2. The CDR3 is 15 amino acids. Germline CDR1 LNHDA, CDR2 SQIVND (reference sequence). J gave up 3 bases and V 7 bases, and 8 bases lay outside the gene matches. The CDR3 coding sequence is TGTGCCAGTAAAGCGGGGTCGGTGTACACCGGGGAGCTGTTTTTT. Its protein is CASKAGSVYTGELFF.

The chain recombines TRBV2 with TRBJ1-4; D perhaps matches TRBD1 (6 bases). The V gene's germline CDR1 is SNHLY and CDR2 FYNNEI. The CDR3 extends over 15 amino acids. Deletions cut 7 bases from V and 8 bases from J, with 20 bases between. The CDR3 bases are TGTGCCAGCATCCGGGACACCCTGAGGGGAGAAAAACTGTTTTTT. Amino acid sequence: CASIRDTLRGEKLFF.

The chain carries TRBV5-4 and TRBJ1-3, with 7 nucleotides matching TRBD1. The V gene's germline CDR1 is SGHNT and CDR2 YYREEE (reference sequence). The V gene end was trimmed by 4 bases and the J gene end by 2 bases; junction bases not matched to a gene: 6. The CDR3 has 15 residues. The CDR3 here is CASSAAQGAGNTIYF. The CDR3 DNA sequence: TGTGCCAGCAGCGCAGCTCAGGGGGCTGGAAACACCATATATTTT.

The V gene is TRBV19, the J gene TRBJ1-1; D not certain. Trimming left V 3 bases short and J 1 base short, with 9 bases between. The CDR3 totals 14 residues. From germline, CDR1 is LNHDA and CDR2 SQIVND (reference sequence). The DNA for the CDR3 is TGTGCCAGTAGTATCGCGAGGGAGAACACTGAAGCTTTCTTT. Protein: CASSIARENTEAFF.

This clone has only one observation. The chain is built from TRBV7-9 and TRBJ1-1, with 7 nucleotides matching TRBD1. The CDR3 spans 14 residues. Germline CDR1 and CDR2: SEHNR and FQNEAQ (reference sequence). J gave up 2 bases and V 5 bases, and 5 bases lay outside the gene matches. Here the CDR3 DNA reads TGTGCCAGCAGCGCTCAGGGGGGAAACACTGAAGCTTTCTTT. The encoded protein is CASSAQGGNTEAFF.

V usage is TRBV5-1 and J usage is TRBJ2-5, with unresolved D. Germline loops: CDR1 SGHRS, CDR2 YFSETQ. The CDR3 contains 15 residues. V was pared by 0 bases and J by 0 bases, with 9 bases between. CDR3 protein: CASSLDSSYQETQYF. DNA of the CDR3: TGCGCCAGCAGCTTGGACAGCTCGTACCAAGAGACCCAGTACTTC.

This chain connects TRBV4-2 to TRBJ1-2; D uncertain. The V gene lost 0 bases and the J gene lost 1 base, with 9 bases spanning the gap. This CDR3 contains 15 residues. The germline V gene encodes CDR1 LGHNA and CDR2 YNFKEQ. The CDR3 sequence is CASSQESAVNYGYTF. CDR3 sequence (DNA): TGTGCCAGCAGCCAAGAGTCGGCAGTTAACTATGGCTACACCTTC.

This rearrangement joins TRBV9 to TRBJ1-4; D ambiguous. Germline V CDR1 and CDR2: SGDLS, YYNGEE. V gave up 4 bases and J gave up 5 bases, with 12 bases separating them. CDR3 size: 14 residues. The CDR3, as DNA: TGTGCCAGCAGCTCCCAGGTCGGGAATGAAAAACTGTTTTTT. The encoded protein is CASSSQVGNEKLFF.

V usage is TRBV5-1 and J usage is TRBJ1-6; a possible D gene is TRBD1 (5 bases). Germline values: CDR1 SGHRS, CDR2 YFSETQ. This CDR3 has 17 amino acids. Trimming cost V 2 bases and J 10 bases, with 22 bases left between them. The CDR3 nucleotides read TGCGCCAGCAGCTTAACTGCGGGACGGGCGGGAGAATCACCCCTCCACTTT. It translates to CASSLTAGRAGESPLHF.